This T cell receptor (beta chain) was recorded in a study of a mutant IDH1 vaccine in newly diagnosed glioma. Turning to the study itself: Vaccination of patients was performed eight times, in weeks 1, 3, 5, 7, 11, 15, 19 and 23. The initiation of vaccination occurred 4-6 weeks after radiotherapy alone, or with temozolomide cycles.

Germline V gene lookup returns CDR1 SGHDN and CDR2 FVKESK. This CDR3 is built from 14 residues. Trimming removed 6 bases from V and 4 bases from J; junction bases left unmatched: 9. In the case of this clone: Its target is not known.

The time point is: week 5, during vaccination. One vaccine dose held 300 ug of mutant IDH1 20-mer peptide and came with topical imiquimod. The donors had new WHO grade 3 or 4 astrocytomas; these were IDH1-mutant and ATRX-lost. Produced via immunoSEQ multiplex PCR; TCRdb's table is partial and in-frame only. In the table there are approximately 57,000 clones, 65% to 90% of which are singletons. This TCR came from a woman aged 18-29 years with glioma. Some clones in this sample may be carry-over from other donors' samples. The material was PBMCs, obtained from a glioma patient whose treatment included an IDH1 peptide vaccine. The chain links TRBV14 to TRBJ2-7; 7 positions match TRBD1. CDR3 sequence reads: CASSSTGDGYEQYF. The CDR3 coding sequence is TGTGCCAGCAGTTCCACAGGGGATGGTTACGAGCAGTACTTC.